These 19 T cell receptor beta chains originate from one sample sequenced in a study of T-cell reconstitution after alpha-beta-depleted transplantation in children. Unique molecular identifiers were incorporated when the TCRbeta library was constructed. In TCRdb, the PCR reads were re-called with MiXCR into one record per CDR3 protein. The data contain hundreds of thousands of distinct CDR3 sequences, more than 20% of them singletons. The source was PBMCs, mostly from graft donor cells, collected 360 days after TCRalphabeta/CD19-depleted stem cell transplant. Receptor source: a boy younger than two who had a stem cell transplant for acute myeloid leukemia, so the T cells may come from the graft donor.

The chain joins TRBV20-1 to TRBJ1-1; D is ambiguous. Germline-derived CDR1 and CDR2 are DFQATT and SNEGSKA (reference sequence). The length of the CDR3 is 14 residues. Trimming shortened V by 0 bases and J by 7 bases, and 15 bases separated the two germline ends. The chain's CDR3 is CSARDWPFAIEAFF. In DNA, the CDR3 is TGCAGTGCTAGAGATTGGCCTTTTGCGATTGAAGCTTTCTTT.

A few counts support this clonotype. V and J are TRBV27 and TRBJ2-4, with D perhaps assigned TRBD1 or TRBD2 (6 bases each). The CDR3 totals 15 residues. Germline values: CDR1 MNHEY, CDR2 SMNVEV (reference sequence). Trimming pared 1 base from V and 2 bases from J, leaving 9 bases between. The CDR3 sequence: CASSLFGGPKNIQYF. CDR3 bases: TGTGCCAGCAGTTTATTTGGGGGGCCCAAAAACATTCAGTACTTC.

This clonotype was detected only a few times. In DNA, the CDR3 is TGTGCCAGCAGCCTCCCTAGGGGAGGTGGGTCTGGAAACACCATATATTTT. This codes for CASSLPRGGGSGNTIYF. The gene calls are TRBV12-3 or TRBV12-4 and TRBJ1-3; possible D gene TRBD1, 5 bases. Trimming stripped 6 bases from V and 1 base from J, with 19 bases between. CDR3 length equals 17 residues.

There are a few counts of this clonotype. This CDR3 reads CASSYSNVGELFF. The CDR3 DNA sequence: TGTGCCAGCAGTTACTCGAACGTCGGGGAGCTGTTTTTT. The V gene is TRBV6-6, the J gene TRBJ2-2; the D is unclear. Trimming removed 0 bases at V and 7 bases at J, with 6 bases between. CDR3 size: 13 residues. CDR1 is MNHNY, CDR2 SVGAGI, per germline (reference sequence).

This clonotype was picked up many times. The genes are TRBV7-2 and TRBJ2-3; no firm D call. The CDR3 has 16 residues. Trimming removed 0 bases from V and 6 bases from J, with 16 bases in between. Germline lookup yields CDR1 SGHTA and CDR2 FQGNSA. The CDR3 sequence is CASSLAGRPSPDTQYF. DNA of the CDR3: TGTGCCAGCAGCTTAGCGGGCCGCCCGTCCCCCGATACGCAGTATTTT.

This clonotype was detected once. A read error may explain this, as a much larger clone is one base away. The chain employs TRBV4-1 and TRBJ1-4; 10 bases are a match to TRBD1. This CDR3 has 16 amino acids. Per the germline V gene, CDR1 is MGHRA and CDR2 is YSYEKL. The CDR3 is CANSQGWTGGFEKLFF. In nucleotides, the CDR3 is TGCGCCAACAGCCAAGGCTGGACAGGGGGGTTTGAAAAACTGTTTTTT.

The gene calls are TRBV5-1 and TRBJ2-3; maybe TRBD2 (7 bases). CDR3 length: 15 amino acids. The germline gives CDR1 SGHRS, CDR2 YFSETQ. Trimming took 7 bases from V and 8 from J, leaving 23 bases between them. CDR3 residues: CASPFASGGAGTQYF. Here the CDR3 DNA reads TGCGCCAGCCCCTTCGCCAGTGGGGGGGCAGGTACGCAGTATTTT.

This clonotype was observed a handful of times. The rearrangement uses TRBV10-3 and TRBJ2-3; TRBD1 might be the D (6 bases). The CDR3 covers 15 residues. Looked up from germline, CDR1 is ENHRY and CDR2 is SYGVKD. The V end lost 3 bases, the J end lost 0 bases, and 10 bases lay between the germline ends. The CDR3 reads CAISDGGPSTDTQYF. Written as DNA, the CDR3 is TGTGCCATCAGTGATGGGGGCCCAAGCACAGATACGCAGTATTTT.

The chain employs TRBV5-1 and TRBJ2-3; 8 bases fit TRBD2. This CDR3 contains 16 residues. The V and J ends lost 0 bases and 7 bases, in that order; junction bases with no gene match: 10. CDR1 SGHRS and CDR2 YFSETQ come from the germline V gene. The CDR3 region has the DNA TGCGCCAGCAGCTTGGGGCCGGGACTAGTTGAGAATACGCAGTATTTT. Protein product: CASSLGPGLVENTQYF.

This clonotype has more than one count but fewer than ten. The V and J genes are TRBV12-3 or TRBV12-4 and TRBJ2-2; 9 bases map to TRBD2. The CDR3 spans 15 residues. V was pared by 6 bases and J by 5 bases, with 7 bases of the junction left unmatched. CDR3 residues: CASSRPGLATGELFF. CDR3 bases: TGTGCCAGCAGCCGGCCCGGACTAGCGACCGGGGAGCTGTTTTTT.

This clonotype has more than one count but fewer than ten. The chain uses TRBV6-5 and TRBJ2-3; no clear D. Trimming stripped 5 bases from V and 6 bases from J, with 12 bases between. CDR3 size: 13 residues. Germline lookup yields CDR1 MNHEY and CDR2 SVGAGI. In DNA, the CDR3 is TGTGCCAGCAGTATCCTCGGCAGGGATACGCAGTATTTT. Its translation: CASSILGRDTQYF.

This rearrangement joins TRBV25-1 to TRBJ1-2; D gene uncertain. V lost 4 bases, J lost 7 bases, and 7 bases lay in between. This CDR3 region has 11 residues. Germline V lookup: CDR1 MGHDK, CDR2 SYGVNS. Written as DNA, the CDR3 is TGTGCCAGCAGTGTTCTAGGTGGCTACACCTTC. Translation gives CASSVLGGYTF.

This clonotype occurred many times. The J gene is TRBJ2-7, the V gene TRBV6-5; D not resolved. Trimming removed 2 bases at V and 6 bases at J, with 11 bases between. The CDR3 runs to 13 residues. Germline V gene data show CDR1 as MNHEY and CDR2 as SVGAGI. CDR3 sequence (DNA): TGTGCCAGCAGTTACCTTCAAGAAGGCGAGCAGTACTTC. As protein: CASSYLQEGEQYF.

At least ten counts were recorded for this clonotype. The gene calls are TRBV10-3 and TRBJ2-3; the D gene is possibly TRBD2 (6 bases). V lost 4 bases and J lost 0, with 8 bases in between. This CDR3 contains 14 residues. Germline CDR1 is ENHRY and CDR2 is SYGVKD. CDR3 DNA: TGTGCCATCAGTGGCGGGGTCAGCACAGATACGCAGTATTTT. Translation gives CAISGGVSTDTQYF.

Turning to this clonotype: Here the CDR3 omits its conserved ending phenylalanine or tryptophan, so a read error is the likely source. This chain uses TRBV6-5 with TRBJ2-3; TRBD1 is a possible D gene (6 bases). Deletions cut 6 bases from V and 3 bases from J, with 16 bases between. This CDR3 is built from 15 residues. The V gene's germline CDR1 is MNHEY and CDR2 SVGAGI. CDR3 amino acids: CASRFSRTVTDTQYL. The CDR3 DNA reads as TGTGCCAGCAGGTTCTCTAGGACAGTAACAGATACGCAGTATTTA.

The chain has TRBV28 and TRBJ2-7; no clear D gene. V was shortened by 4 bases and J by 1 base, with 8 bases between the two germline ends. This CDR3 spans 13 amino acids. Per germline, CDR1 MDHEN and CDR2 SYDVKM. The CDR3 DNA sequence: TGTGCCAGCAGTTCCCTCGTGTCCTACGAGCAGTACGTC. Residues: CASSSLVSYEQYV.

This clonotype was counted between two and nine times. The rearrangement links TRBV6-5 to TRBJ1-2, with 7 bases fitting TRBD1. V shed 5 bases, J shed 4 bases, and the junction held 13 bases outside the gene matches. This CDR3 has 16 residues. Germline lookup yields CDR1 MNHEY and CDR2 SVGAGI. The CDR3 nucleotides are TGTGCCAGCAGTCCGTTGGGCAGGGGGTATAGCTATGGCTACACCTTC. It encodes CASSPLGRGYSYGYTF.

This clonotype was picked up many times. The chain combines TRBV20-1 with TRBJ1-1, with unresolved D. This CDR3 has 11 residues. The V end was cut by 5 bases, the J end by 5 bases, with 9 bases between. Per the germline V gene, CDR1 is DFQATT and CDR2 is SNEGSKA (reference sequence). DNA of the CDR3: TGCAGTGCTGCATGGTGGACTGAAGCTTTCTTT. Translating gives CSAAWWTEAFF.

The rearrangement uses TRBV7-2 and TRBJ2-4; TRBD1 might be the D (6 bases). Germline CDR1 SGHTA, CDR2 FQGNSA. The CDR3 extends over 16 amino acids. Trimming took 5 bases from V and 0 from J, leaving 14 bases between them. The CDR3 DNA reads TGTGCCAGCAGCCCACAGAGGGGGATAGCCAAAAACATTCAGTACTTC. This gives the protein CASSPQRGIAKNIQYF. Together with reference TRBV7-2 and TRBJ2-4, the CDR3 gives the full variable domain: GAGVSQSPSNKVTEKGKDVELRCDPISGHTALYWYRQSLGQGLEFLIYFQGNSAPDKSGLPSDRFSAERTGGSVSTLTIQRTQQEDSAVYLCASSPQRGIAKNIQYFGAGTRLSVL.